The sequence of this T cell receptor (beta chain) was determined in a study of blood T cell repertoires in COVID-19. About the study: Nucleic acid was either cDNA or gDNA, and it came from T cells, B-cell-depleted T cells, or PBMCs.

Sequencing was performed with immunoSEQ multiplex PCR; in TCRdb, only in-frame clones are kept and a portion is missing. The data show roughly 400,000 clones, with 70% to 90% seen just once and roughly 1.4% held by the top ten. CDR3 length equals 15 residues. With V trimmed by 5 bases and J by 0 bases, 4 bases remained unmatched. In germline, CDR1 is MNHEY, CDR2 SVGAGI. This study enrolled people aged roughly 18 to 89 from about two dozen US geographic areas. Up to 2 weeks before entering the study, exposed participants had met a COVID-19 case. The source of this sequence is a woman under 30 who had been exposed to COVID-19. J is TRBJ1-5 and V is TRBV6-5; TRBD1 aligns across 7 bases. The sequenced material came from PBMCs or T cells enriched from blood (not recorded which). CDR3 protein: CASSQTGISNQPQHF. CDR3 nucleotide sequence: TGTGCCAGCAGTCAGACAGGGATTAGCAATCAGCCCCAGCATTTT.